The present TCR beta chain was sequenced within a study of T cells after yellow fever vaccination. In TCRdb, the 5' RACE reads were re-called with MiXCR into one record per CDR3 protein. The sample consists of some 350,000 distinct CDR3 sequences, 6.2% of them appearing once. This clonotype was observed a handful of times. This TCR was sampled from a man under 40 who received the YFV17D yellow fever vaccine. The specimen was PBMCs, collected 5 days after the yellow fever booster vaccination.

CDR3 nucleotide sequence: TGTGCCAGCAGCGTAGCAGCGGGAGGGAAAGAGACCCAGTACTTC. Translating it yields CASSVAAGGKETQYF. The J gene is TRBJ2-5, the V gene TRBV9, with 10 bases aligning to TRBD2. This CDR3 has 15 residues. Per the germline V gene, CDR1 is SGDLS and CDR2 is YYNGEE. V trimming: 0 bases; J trimming: 3 bases; junction bases outside the gene matches: 2.